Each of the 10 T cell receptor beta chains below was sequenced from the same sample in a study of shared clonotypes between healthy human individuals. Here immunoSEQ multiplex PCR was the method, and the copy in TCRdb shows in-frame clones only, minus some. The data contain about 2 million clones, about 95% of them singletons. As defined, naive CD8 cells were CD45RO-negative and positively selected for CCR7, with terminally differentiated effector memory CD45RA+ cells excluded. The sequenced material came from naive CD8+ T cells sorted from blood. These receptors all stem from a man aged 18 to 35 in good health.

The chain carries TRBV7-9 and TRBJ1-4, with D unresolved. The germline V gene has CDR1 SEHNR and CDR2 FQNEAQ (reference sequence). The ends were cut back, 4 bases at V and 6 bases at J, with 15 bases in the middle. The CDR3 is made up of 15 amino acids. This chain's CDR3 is CASSSMGLEDEKLFF. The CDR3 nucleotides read TGTGCCAGCAGCTCAATGGGCCTGGAAGATGAAAAACTGTTTTTT.

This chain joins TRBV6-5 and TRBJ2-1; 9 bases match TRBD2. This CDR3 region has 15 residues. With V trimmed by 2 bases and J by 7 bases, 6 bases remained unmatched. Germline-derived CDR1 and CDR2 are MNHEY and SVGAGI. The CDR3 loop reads CASSYQIAGDNEQFF. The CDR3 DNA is TGTGCCAGCAGTTACCAAATAGCGGGAGATAATGAGCAGTTCTTC.

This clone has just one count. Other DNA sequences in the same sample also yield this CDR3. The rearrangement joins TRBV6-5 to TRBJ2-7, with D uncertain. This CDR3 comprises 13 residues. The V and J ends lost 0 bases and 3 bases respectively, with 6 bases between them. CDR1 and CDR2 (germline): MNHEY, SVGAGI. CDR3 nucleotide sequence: TGTGCCAGCAGTTACTCGAATCTCTACGAGCAGTACTTC. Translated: CASSYSNLYEQYF.

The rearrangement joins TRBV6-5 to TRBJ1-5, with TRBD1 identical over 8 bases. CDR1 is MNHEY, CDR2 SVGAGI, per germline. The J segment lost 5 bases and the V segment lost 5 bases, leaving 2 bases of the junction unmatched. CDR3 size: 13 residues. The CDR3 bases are TGTGCCAGCAGTGGACAGGGTTATCAGCCCCAGCATTTT. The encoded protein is CASSGQGYQPQHF.

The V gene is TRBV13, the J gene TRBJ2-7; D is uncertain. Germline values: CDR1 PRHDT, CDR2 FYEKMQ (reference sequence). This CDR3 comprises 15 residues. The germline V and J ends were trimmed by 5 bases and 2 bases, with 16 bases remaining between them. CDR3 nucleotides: TGTGCCAGCAGCGTTACAGCTGCCGTCGCCTACGAGCAGTACTTC. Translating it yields CASSVTAAVAYEQYF.

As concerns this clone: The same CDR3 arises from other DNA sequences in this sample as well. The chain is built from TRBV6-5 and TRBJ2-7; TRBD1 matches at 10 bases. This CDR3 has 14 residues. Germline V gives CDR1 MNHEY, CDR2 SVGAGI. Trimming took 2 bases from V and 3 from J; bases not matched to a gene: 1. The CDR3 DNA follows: TGTGCCAGCAGTTACCGGACAGGGGGCTACGAGCAGTACTTC. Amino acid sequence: CASSYRTGGYEQYF.

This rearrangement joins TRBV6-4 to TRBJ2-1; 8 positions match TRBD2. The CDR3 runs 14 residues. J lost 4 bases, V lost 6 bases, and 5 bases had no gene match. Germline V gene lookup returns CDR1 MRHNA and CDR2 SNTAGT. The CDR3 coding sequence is TGTGCCAGCAGCCCGGGGGGGGCTTACAATGAGCAGTTCTTC. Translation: CASSPGGAYNEQFF.

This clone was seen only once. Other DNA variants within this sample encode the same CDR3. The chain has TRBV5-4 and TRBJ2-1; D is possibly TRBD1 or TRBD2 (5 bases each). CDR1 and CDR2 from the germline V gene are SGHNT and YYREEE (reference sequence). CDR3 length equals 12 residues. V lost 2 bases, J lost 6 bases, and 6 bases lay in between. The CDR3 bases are TGTGCCAGCAGCTTTGGGGGCAATGAGCAGTTCTTC. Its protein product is CASSFGGNEQFF.

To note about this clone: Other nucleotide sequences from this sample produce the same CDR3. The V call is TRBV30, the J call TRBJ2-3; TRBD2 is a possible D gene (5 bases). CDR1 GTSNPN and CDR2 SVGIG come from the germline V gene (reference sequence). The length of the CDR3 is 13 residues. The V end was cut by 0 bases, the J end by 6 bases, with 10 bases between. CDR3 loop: CAWSVLGGDTQYF. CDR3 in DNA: TGTGCCTGGAGTGTACTCGGCGGGGATACGCAGTATTTT. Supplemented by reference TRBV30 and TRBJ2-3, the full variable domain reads SQTIHQWPATLVQPVGSPLSLECTVEGTSNPNLYWYRQAAGRGLQLLFYSVGIGQISSEVPQNLSASRPQDRQFILSSKKLLLSDSGFYLCAWSVLGGDTQYFGPGTRLTVL.

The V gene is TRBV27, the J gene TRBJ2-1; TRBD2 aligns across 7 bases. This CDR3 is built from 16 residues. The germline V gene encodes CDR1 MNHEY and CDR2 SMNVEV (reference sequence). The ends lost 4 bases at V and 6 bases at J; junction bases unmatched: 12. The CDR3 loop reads CASSSGRPRPLNEQFF. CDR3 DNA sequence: TGTGCCAGCAGTTCCGGGAGGCCCCGCCCCCTCAATGAGCAGTTCTTC.